The T cell receptor (beta chain) described here comes from a study of identifying expanded T cells in peripheral blood. Findings and caveats of the study: Variance in clone template counts between two-week samples significantly increased with total template count across all healthy donors. Technical replicates showed about 1.2 changed clones; roughly two weeks 15 to 20; four weeks 19.

No infections or other immune events were documented during collection. This clone was found many times. Its matching antigen is unknown. Germline CDR1 reads MNHEY; CDR2 reads SVGAGI. The trim removed 6 bases at V and 4 bases at J, leaving 5 bases unmatched. The CDR3 runs to 13 residues. Generated by immunoSEQ multiplex PCR, the TCRdb table keeps only in-frame clones and is missing some. Among 90,000 to 120,000 clones listed, around 89% were seen once. This TCR came from a person aged 18 to 70 in good health. V gene TRBV6-5 combines with J gene TRBJ1-2; 7 nucleotides line up with TRBD1. Input material: blood. The CDR3 here is CASSLTGLYGYTF. CDR3 DNA sequence: TGTGCCAGCAGCCTGACAGGGCTCTATGGCTACACCTTC.